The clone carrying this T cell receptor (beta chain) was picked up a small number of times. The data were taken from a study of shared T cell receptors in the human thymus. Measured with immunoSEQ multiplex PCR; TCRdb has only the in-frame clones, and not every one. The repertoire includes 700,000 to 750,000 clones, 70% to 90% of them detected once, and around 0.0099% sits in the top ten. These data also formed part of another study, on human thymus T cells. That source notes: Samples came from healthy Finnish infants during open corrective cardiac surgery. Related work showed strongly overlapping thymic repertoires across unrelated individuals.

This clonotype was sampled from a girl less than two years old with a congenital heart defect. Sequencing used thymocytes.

CDR3: CATSRVSRGKSGNQPQHF. CDR3 coding DNA: TGTGCCACCAGCAGAGTTTCGAGGGGGAAATCAGGCAATCAGCCCCAGCATTTT. The chain has TRBV15 and TRBJ1-5, with TRBD1 as a possible D gene (6 bases). The ends were cut back, 1 base at V and 2 bases at J, with 18 bases in the middle. CDR1 and CDR2 (germline): LNHNV, YYDKDF (reference sequence). This CDR3 is 18 amino acids long.